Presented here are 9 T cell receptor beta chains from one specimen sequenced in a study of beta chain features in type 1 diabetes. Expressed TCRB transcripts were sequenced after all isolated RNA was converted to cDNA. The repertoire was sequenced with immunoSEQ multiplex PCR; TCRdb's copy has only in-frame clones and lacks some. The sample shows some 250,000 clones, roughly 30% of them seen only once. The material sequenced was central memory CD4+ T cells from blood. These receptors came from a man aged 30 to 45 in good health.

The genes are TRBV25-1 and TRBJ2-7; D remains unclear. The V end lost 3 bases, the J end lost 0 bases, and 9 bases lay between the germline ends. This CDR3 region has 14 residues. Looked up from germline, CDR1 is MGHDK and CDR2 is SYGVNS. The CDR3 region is CASSDPRPSYEQYF. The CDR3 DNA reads TGTGCCAGCAGTGACCCCCGACCCTCCTACGAGCAGTACTTC.

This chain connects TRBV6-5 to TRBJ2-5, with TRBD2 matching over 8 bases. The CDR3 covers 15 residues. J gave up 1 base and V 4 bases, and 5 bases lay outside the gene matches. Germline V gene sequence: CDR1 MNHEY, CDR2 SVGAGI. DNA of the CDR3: TGTGCCAGCAGTTCTAGCGGGCCTAGCCAAGAGACCCAGTACTTC. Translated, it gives CASSSSGPSQETQYF.

The CDR3 is CASSDSRFEQYF. The CDR3 nucleotides read TGTGCCAGCAGTGATTCGCGGTTCGAGCAGTACTTC. The chain carries TRBV2 and TRBJ2-7; D is uncertain. The V end lost 3 bases, the J end lost 6 bases, and 9 bases lay between the germline ends. The CDR3 has 12 amino acids. CDR1 is SNHLY, CDR2 FYNNEI, per germline.

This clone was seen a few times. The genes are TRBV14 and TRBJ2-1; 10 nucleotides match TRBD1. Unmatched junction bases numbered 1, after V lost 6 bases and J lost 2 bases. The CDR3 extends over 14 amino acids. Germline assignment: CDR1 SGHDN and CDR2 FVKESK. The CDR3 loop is CASRTGGPYNEQFF. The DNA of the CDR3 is TGTGCCAGCAGGACAGGGGGCCCCTACAATGAGCAGTTCTTC. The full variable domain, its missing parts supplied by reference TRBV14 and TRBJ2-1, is EAGVTQFPSHSVIEKGQTVTLRCDPISGHDNLYWYRRVMGKEIKFLLHFVKESKQDESGMPNNRFLAERTGGTYSTLKVQPAELEDSGVYFCASRTGGPYNEQFFGPGTRLTVL.

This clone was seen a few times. In DNA, the CDR3 is TGTGCCTGGAAGGGGGTCCGCTACACCTTC. Its translation: CAWKGVRYTF. The chain has TRBV30 and TRBJ1-2, with D perhaps matching TRBD1 (6 bases). V lost 4 bases and J lost 9, with 9 bases in between. The length of the CDR3 is 10 residues. The germline CDR1 and CDR2 sequences are GTSNPN and SVGIG (reference sequence).

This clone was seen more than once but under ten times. CDR3 bases: TGTGCCAGCAGTTTATGGACTAGCGGCCCTCAAGAGACCCAGTACTTC. Encoded protein: CASSLWTSGPQETQYF. This sequence joins TRBV6-6 and TRBJ2-5; 10 bases match TRBD2. V shed 4 bases, J shed 2 bases, and the junction held 7 bases outside the gene matches. The germline gives CDR1 MNHNY, CDR2 SVGAGI (reference sequence). This CDR3 spans 16 amino acids.

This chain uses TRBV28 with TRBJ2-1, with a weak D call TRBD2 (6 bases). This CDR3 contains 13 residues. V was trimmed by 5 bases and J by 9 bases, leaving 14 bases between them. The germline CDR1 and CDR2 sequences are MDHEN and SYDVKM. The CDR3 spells CASSHPRGGEQFF. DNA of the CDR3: TGTGCCAGCAGTCACCCAAGGGGAGGTGAGCAGTTCTTC.

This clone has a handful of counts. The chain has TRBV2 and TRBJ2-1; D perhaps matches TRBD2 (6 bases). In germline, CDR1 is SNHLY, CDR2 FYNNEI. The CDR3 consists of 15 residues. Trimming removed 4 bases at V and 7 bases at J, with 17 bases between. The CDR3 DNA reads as TGTGCCAGCAGTGGAGGGGAACGGCGGGGAAATGAGCAGTTCTTC. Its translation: CASSGGERRGNEQFF.

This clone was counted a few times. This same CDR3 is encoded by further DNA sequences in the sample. The CDR3 loop reads CASSPGQQNTEAFF. In DNA form, the CDR3 reads TGTGCCAGCTCACCAGGGCAGCAGAACACTGAAGCTTTCTTT. The J gene is TRBJ1-1, the V gene TRBV18; D gene ambiguous. V was clipped by 2 bases and J by 1 base, with 8 bases between them. The germline gives CDR1 KGHSH, CDR2 LQKENI. This CDR3 region has 14 residues.